Each of the 14 T cell receptor gamma chains below was sequenced from the same sample in a study of gamma delta lymphoproliferative disorders and STAT genes. TCRdb re-called the multiplex PCR reads using CATT. Of about 4,500 gamma-chain clones in the sample, roughly 7.9% were seen once. Genomic DNA from isolated PBMCs served as the sequencing template. The sequencing sample was made of blood. These receptor sequences come from a human donor in good health.

The V gene is TRGV5, the J gene TRGJ1 or TRGJ2. TCRdb offers no J gene call, so here the DNA was matched to germline to obtain one. J gave up 3 bases and V 9 bases, and 14 bases lay outside the gene matches. Germline-derived CDR1 and CDR2 are VINAFY and YDVSNSKD. The length of the CDR3 is 14 residues. The chain's CDR3 is CATHVADTYYKKLF. CDR3 sequence (DNA): TGTGCCACCCACGTAGCTGATACTTATTATAAGAAACTCTTT.

Within the sample, this clone is medium-sized. This sample also contains other DNA sequences that code for the same CDR3. The rearrangement links TRGV3 to TRGJ1 or TRGJ2. Matching the DNA to germline supplied the J gene, which TCRdb does not give. Germline CDR1 is VTNTFY and CDR2 is YDVSTARD (reference sequence). After removal of 0 bases from V and 3 bases from J, the junction contained 5 bases not matched to a gene. The CDR3 consists of 14 residues. CDR3 sequence: CATWDRPFYYKKLF. The CDR3 DNA reads TGTGCCACCTGGGACAGGCCATTTTATTATAAGAAACTCTTT.

This clone is medium-sized (0.01 to 0.1%) by share. V and J are TRGV10 and TRGJ1 or TRGJ2. The J gene, missing from TCRdb, was assigned here through DNA to germline matching. TRGV10 is marked as an open reading frame, function uncertain. The CDR3 is 11 residues long. The V and J ends lost 8 bases and 9 bases, in that order; junction bases with no gene match: 8. CDR3 protein: CAAWEPFKKLF. CDR3 nucleotides: TGTGCTGCGTGGGAACCTTTTAAGAAACTCTTT.

This clone is deemed medium-sized. The chain joins TRGV2 to TRGJP2. No J segment appears in TCRdb, so it was assigned here by matching the sequence to germline. CDR1 and CDR2 from the germline V gene are EGSNGY and YDSYNSKV. V was clipped by 2 bases and J by 0 bases; unmatched bases: 3. The CDR3 spans 15 residues. The CDR3 nucleotides read TGTGCCACCTGGGACGTTGATAGTAGTGATTGGATCAAGACGTTT. Its translation is CATWDVDSSDWIKTF.

This clone ranks as medium-sized. The V call is TRGV4, the J call TRGJ1 or TRGJ2. As TCRdb names no J gene, one was assigned here on the basis of a DNA match to germline. The CDR3 is 10 amino acids. Losses at the gene ends were 6 bases for V and 9 bases for J; bases not matched to a gene: 5. Germline values: CDR1 EGSTGY, CDR2 YDSYTSSV. This CDR3 reads CATWFFKKLF. The CDR3 DNA sequence: TGTGCCACCTGGTTTTTTAAGAAACTCTTT.

This clone was seen a few times. The rearrangement joins TRGV5 to TRGJ1 or TRGJ2. Since TCRdb gives no J gene, matching the DNA to germline was used here to assign it. After removal of 1 base from V and 9 bases from J, the junction contained 12 bases not matched to a gene. The germline V gene has CDR1 VINAFY and CDR2 YDVSNSKD. The CDR3 contains 14 residues. The CDR3: CATWDSQLRAKKLF. Written as DNA, the CDR3 is TGTGCCACCTGGGACAGCCAACTAAGGGCTAAGAAACTCTTT.

CDR3 sequence reads: CAASYKKLF. CDR3 nucleotide sequence: TGTGCTGCGTCTTATAAGAAACTCTTT. V is TRGV10 and J is TRGJ1 or TRGJ2. The J gene was not available in TCRdb and was assigned here by matching the DNA to germline segments. TRGV10 is flagged as an ORF with uncertain function. The V and J ends lost 10 bases and 6 bases, in that order; junction bases with no gene match: 1. The CDR3 is 9 residues long.

By sample fraction, this clone is medium-sized (0.01 to 0.1%). The V call is TRGV8, the J call TRGJ1 or TRGJ2. No J gene was available from TCRdb, and it was assigned here by a germline match of the DNA. The CDR3 is 11 residues long. Germline lookup yields CDR1 VENAVY and CDR2 YDSYNSRV. V dropped 3 bases and J dropped 8; count of bases not matched to a gene: 4. The CDR3 sequence: CATWDRHKKLF. Here the CDR3 DNA reads TGTGCCACCTGGGATCGCCATAAGAAACTCTTT.

On this clone: No DNA is shown, since the ends of the CDR3 on it are uncertain; the CDR3 is the one TCRdb lists. The V gene is TRGV4, but the J gene lacks a call. Germline V gives CDR1 EGSTGY, CDR2 YDSYTSSV. Ends included, the CDR3 has 16 residues. CDR3 loop: CATWQLGNSLAVEQHF.

This clone is labeled medium-sized (0.01 to 0.1%). The chain combines TRGV8 with TRGJP1. The J gene, left out of TCRdb, was set here by checking the DNA against germline. Germline assignment: CDR1 VENAVY and CDR2 YDSYNSRV. CDR3 length: 14 amino acids. V shed 2 bases and J 3 bases; nucleotides not matched to a gene: 3. The CDR3 nucleotides are TGTGCCACCTGGGATATGGCCACTGGTTGGTTCAAGATATTT. Protein product: CATWDMATGWFKIF.

In regard to this clone: Because the CDR3's place on the DNA is in doubt, the DNA is left out and the CDR3 is given as listed by TCRdb. There is no J gene call, but TRGV10 is given as the V gene. TRGV10 is an ORF for which the function is uncertain. Counting both end residues, the CDR3 totals 17 amino acids. This CDR3 is CAAWDSRGDSLAVEQHF.

By its share, this clone is large (0.1 to 1%). The V call is TRGV10, the J call TRGJP1. The J gene was not available in TCRdb and was assigned here by matching the DNA to germline segments. TRGV10 is marked as an open reading frame, function uncertain. Trimming cost V 8 bases and J 13 bases; bases outside gene matches: 8. The CDR3 consists of 11 residues. The CDR3: CAAWAPSFKIF. The CDR3, as DNA: TGTGCTGCGTGGGCTCCCTCGTTCAAGATATTT.

This clone is medium-sized. This chain links TRGV2 with TRGJ1 or TRGJ2. The J gene, absent from TCRdb, was called here by matching the DNA to germline. This CDR3 contains 12 residues. The V gene's germline CDR1 is EGSNGY and CDR2 YDSYNSKV. The V and J ends lost 7 bases and 0 bases, in that order; junction bases with no gene match: 3. The CDR3 loop reads CATCGNYYKKLF. The CDR3 DNA reads TGTGCCACCTGCGGGAATTATTATAAGAAACTCTTT.

The gene calls are TRGV5 and TRGJ1 or TRGJ2. Here the J gene was assigned by germline matching of the DNA, as TCRdb has none. The junction had 2 bases not matched to a gene; V was cut back by 6 bases and J by 0 bases. This CDR3 comprises 12 residues. Looked up from germline, CDR1 is VINAFY and CDR2 is YDVSNSKD. For the CDR3, the DNA is TGTGCCACCTGGAGGAATTATTATAAGAAACTCTTT. This sequence encodes CATWRNYYKKLF.